These 23 T cell receptor beta chains share one sample of origin, sequenced in a study of metastatic and nonmetastatic thyroid tumors. No patient had received any treatment before thyroid surgery. TCRdb re-analyzed the PCR reads using MiXCR. The table lists some 60,000 clones, 25% to 35% of them singletons. What was sequenced was blood. These receptors were taken from a female donor with papillary thyroid cancer or a benign thyroid nodule (not recorded which). Some clones in this sample may be carry-over from other donors' samples.

V gene TRBV19 combines with J gene TRBJ1-1, with TRBD1 as a possible D gene (5 bases). Trimming removed 3 bases at V and 10 bases at J, with 12 bases between. The CDR3 extends over 12 amino acids. The germline gives CDR1 LNHDA, CDR2 SQIVND (reference sequence). Here the CDR3 reads CASSISGGGAFF. The CDR3 nucleotides are TGTGCCAGTAGTATTAGCGGGGGAGGAGCTTTCTTT.

The J gene is TRBJ1-1, the V gene TRBV6-2 or TRBV6-3, with D unresolved. Germline V gene sequence: CDR1 MNHEY, CDR2 SVGEGT. Trimming left V 7 bases short and J 3 bases short, with 9 bases between. The CDR3 has 12 residues. The CDR3 region has the DNA TGTGCCAGCAACCATAGGGACACTGAAGCTTTCTTT. Protein sequence: CASNHRDTEAFF.

This chain connects TRBV12-3 or TRBV12-4 to TRBJ2-5; D ambiguous. The CDR3 runs to 13 residues. Trimming removed 4 bases from V and 1 base from J, with 7 bases in between. The CDR3 is CASSSGFQETQYF. CDR3 nucleotides: TGTGCCAGCAGTTCGGGCTTCCAAGAGACCCAGTACTTC.

V and J are TRBV20-1 and TRBJ2-6; no firm D call. CDR3 length: 14 amino acids. Deletions cut 3 bases from V and 0 bases from J, with 6 bases between. Per germline, CDR1 DFQATT and CDR2 SNEGSKA (reference sequence). CDR3 bases: TGCAGTGCTAGGGTTACCTCTGGGGCCAACGTCCTGACTTTC. This encodes CSARVTSGANVLTF.

The rearrangement uses TRBV14 and TRBJ2-1; weak D call: TRBD1 (5 bases). CDR3 length equals 16 residues. Germline lookup yields CDR1 SGHDN and CDR2 FVKESK. With 2 bases removed from V and 7 bases from J, the gap between germline ends came to 18 bases. DNA for the CDR3: TGTGCCAGCAGCCAATCGTACGCAGGGTTGGATAATGAGCAGTTCTTC. Translating gives CASSQSYAGLDNEQFF.

This clone appeared a few times. The chain links TRBV28 to TRBJ2-6, with D possibly TRBD1 on 7 matching bases. Per the germline V gene, CDR1 is MDHEN and CDR2 is SYDVKM. The CDR3 spans 15 residues. Trimming cost V 8 bases and J 1 base, with 12 bases left between them. As DNA, the CDR3 is TGTGCCAGCGGAGGGGGCGTATCTGGGGCCAACGTCCTGACTTTC. As protein: CASGGGVSGANVLTF.

V is TRBV20-1 and J is TRBJ2-7; a weak D match, TRBD1 (5 bases). Trimming pared 3 bases from V and 3 bases from J, leaving 9 bases between. The V gene's germline CDR1 is DFQATT and CDR2 SNEGSKA (reference sequence). This CDR3 has 12 amino acids. The CDR3 loop reads CSASDRVYEQYF. As DNA, the CDR3 is TGCAGTGCTAGCGACAGAGTCTACGAGCAGTACTTC.

The chain recombines TRBV12-3 or TRBV12-4 with TRBJ2-5; D is possibly TRBD2 (6 bases). V shed 5 bases and J shed 2 bases, with 15 bases lying between them. The CDR3 length is 15 residues. The CDR3 bases are TGTGCCAGCAGTACAGTCGGGAGAGCTCAAGAGACCCAGTACTTC. This translates into CASSTVGRAQETQYF.

The chain recombines TRBV6-1 with TRBJ2-2; D gene uncertain. CDR3 length: 14 amino acids. Germline loops: CDR1 MNHNS, CDR2 SASEGT. Between the trimmed V and J ends, which lost 4 bases and 7 bases, there was a span of 13 bases. The CDR3 reads CASSALGSYGELFF. The DNA of the CDR3 is TGTGCCAGCAGTGCCCTCGGGTCCTACGGGGAGCTGTTTTTT.

This chain uses TRBV5-1 with TRBJ2-3, with D maybe TRBD2 (5 bases). The germline gives CDR1 SGHRS, CDR2 YFSETQ. The CDR3 consists of 15 residues. Trimming cost V 4 bases and J 0 bases, with 12 bases left between them. DNA of the CDR3: TGCGCCAGCAGCCTGAGCGGTCGGAGCACAGATACGCAGTATTTT. Translation gives CASSLSGRSTDTQYF.

This clone was counted only a few times. The chain is built from TRBV6-5 and TRBJ2-7, with a weak D call TRBD1 (5 bases). This CDR3 comprises 14 residues. Per the germline V gene, CDR1 is MNHEY and CDR2 is SVGAGI. Trimming took off 4 bases at V and 8 bases at J, with 18 bases between the two ends. This CDR3 is CASSSPTAVPKQYF. As DNA, the CDR3 is TGTGCCAGCAGTTCCCCGACAGCCGTCCCCAAGCAGTACTTC.

The chain employs TRBV6-4 and TRBJ1-2; the match to TRBD1 covers 9 bases. V shed 3 bases, J shed 5 bases, and the junction held 7 bases outside the gene matches. Germline assignment: CDR1 MRHNA and CDR2 SNTAGT. The CDR3 runs to 15 residues. CDR3 sequence (DNA): TGTGCCAGCAGTGAAGCCGGGACAGGGTTATATGGCTACACCTTC. It specifies CASSEAGTGLYGYTF.

The chain is built from TRBV6-4 and TRBJ2-7; 8 positions agree with TRBD2. The CDR3 runs to 15 residues. Germline lookup yields CDR1 MRHNA and CDR2 SNTAGT. V was clipped by 5 bases and J by 4 bases; unmatched bases: 10. The CDR3: CASSLKGTSSYEQYF. The CDR3 DNA reads TGTGCCAGCAGTCTAAAAGGGACTAGTAGTTACGAGCAGTACTTC.

The chain couples TRBV19 to TRBJ1-5; TRBD1 matches at 11 bases. Germline V CDR1 and CDR2: LNHDA, SQIVND (reference sequence). V gave up 4 bases and J gave up 6 bases; unmatched junction bases: 8. The CDR3 runs to 16 residues. CDR3 sequence: CASSRRGQGAAQPQHF. CDR3 nucleotide sequence: TGTGCCAGTAGTAGACGCGGACAGGGGGCAGCTCAGCCCCAGCATTTT.

The chain employs TRBV12-3 or TRBV12-4 and TRBJ1-4; D is uncertain. The length of the CDR3 is 12 residues. Deletions cut 10 bases from V and 0 bases from J, with 6 bases between. CDR3 sequence reads: CATSATNEKLFF. CDR3 DNA: TGTGCCACGAGTGCAACTAATGAAAAACTGTTTTTT.

This clone was picked up many times. The gene calls are TRBV3-1 and TRBJ2-7; D unclear. Germline V gene sequence: CDR1 LGHDT, CDR2 YNNKEL (reference sequence). With 6 bases removed from V and 2 bases from J, the gap between germline ends came to 5 bases. This CDR3 is 11 amino acids long. CDR3 in amino acids: CASSTTYEQYF. The CDR3, as DNA: TGTGCCAGCAGTACTACCTACGAGCAGTACTTC.

The chain uses TRBV20-1 and TRBJ1-4; a possible D gene is TRBD1 (6 bases). The CDR3 has 13 residues. Germline assignment: CDR1 DFQATT and CDR2 SNEGSKA (reference sequence). V was trimmed by 1 base and J by 6 bases, leaving 9 bases between them. CDR3 sequence reads: CSARGQGYEKLFF. Written as DNA, the CDR3 is TGCAGTGCTAGAGGGCAGGGGTATGAAAAACTGTTTTTT.

The CDR3, as DNA: TGTGCCACCGCCGGGACGGCCTACGAGCAGTACTTC. It translates to CATAGTAYEQYF. The chain links TRBV6-1 to TRBJ2-7; D may be TRBD1 or TRBD2 (5 bases each). CDR3 length: 12 residues. V gave up 10 bases and J gave up 2 bases, with 12 bases separating them. Germline V gene lookup returns CDR1 MNHNS and CDR2 SASEGT.

CDR3 bases: TGTGCCAGCAGCTTACTAGCGGGGGGTACCTACGAGCAGTACTTC. This codes for CASSLLAGGTYEQYF. The J gene is TRBJ2-7, the V gene TRBV7-8; 11 bases match TRBD2. The germline V gene encodes CDR1 SGHVS and CDR2 FQNEAQ. The CDR3 is 15 amino acids. J was trimmed by 2 bases and V by 2 bases; bases with no gene match: 2.

The V call is TRBV6-1, the J call TRBJ2-7; 11 bases are a match to TRBD2. CDR3 length: 17 residues. Germline-derived CDR1 and CDR2 are MNHNS and SASEGT. V shed 1 base and J 4 bases; nucleotides not matched to a gene: 9. For the CDR3, the DNA is TGTGCCAGCAGTGAAGGGATTAGCGGGAGGGCCCGGTACGAGCAGTACTTC. It is translated as CASSEGISGRARYEQYF.

The chain employs TRBV9 and TRBJ1-3; TRBD1 agrees at 10 bases. The CDR3 consists of 15 residues. CDR1 and CDR2 (germline): SGDLS, YYNGEE. V trimming: 0 bases; J trimming: 3 bases; junction bases outside the gene matches: 0. The CDR3 bases are TGTGCCAGCAGCGTAGGGGACAGGGGTGGAAACACCATATATTTT. Protein product: CASSVGDRGGNTIYF. The full variable domain, its missing parts supplied by reference TRBV9 and TRBJ1-3, is DSGVTQTPKHLITATGQRVTLRCSPRSGDLSVYWYQQSLDQGLQFLIQYYNGEERAKGNILERFSAQQFPDLHSELNLSSLELGDSALYFCASSVGDRGGNTIYFGEGSWLTVV.

The chain joins TRBV2 to TRBJ2-1; a possible D gene is TRBD1 (5 bases). The ends were cut back, 3 bases at V and 6 bases at J, with 9 bases in the middle. Germline V gene data show CDR1 as SNHLY and CDR2 as FYNNEI. The CDR3 runs to 13 residues. As DNA, the CDR3 is TGTGCCAGCAGTGAGGCCCAGGGCAATGAGCAGTTCTTC. It is translated as CASSEAQGNEQFF.

V and J are TRBV6-1 and TRBJ1-4; D ambiguous. Germline values: CDR1 MNHNS, CDR2 SASEGT. Trimming removed 7 bases from V and 4 bases from J, with 10 bases in between. The CDR3 has 13 residues. The CDR3 spells CASKAADNEKLFF. The CDR3 bases are TGTGCCAGCAAGGCAGCTGATAATGAAAAACTGTTTTTT.